This T cell receptor beta chain was sequenced for a study of sequential checkpoint blockade in melanoma. About the research overall: TCRbeta immunosequencing was performed on DNA from roughly 90 pretreatment melanoma tumor samples.

Germline CDR1 and CDR2: SGDLS and YYNGEE. CDR3 length: 12 amino acids. V dropped 7 bases and J dropped 4 bases, with 8 bases sitting between them. Method: immunoSEQ multiplex PCR; TCRdb's copy keeps in-frame clones and lacks some. Here the sample spans roughly 2,400 clones, about 25% being singletons. This clone has only a few counts. The treatment is: randomized to nivolumab then ipilimumab (arm A) or the reverse (arm B). The sequence was collected from a human donor with melanoma. This rearrangement joins TRBV9 to TRBJ1-4; D call uncertain. The source material was tumor tissue (inferred from file names), sampled from a patient given nivolumab and ipilimumab in sequence. In DNA, the CDR3 is TGTGCCAGCTCTCGGGTTAATGAAAAACTGTTTTTT. Encoded protein: CASSRVNEKLFF.